This T cell receptor (beta chain) came from a study of blood T cell repertoires in COVID-19. As for the study in general: Collection of acute and convalescent COVID-19 samples took place in the United States, Italy and Spain. PBMCs, B-cell-depleted T cells, or T cells provided the cDNA or gDNA that made up the material.

CDR3 length: 11 residues. Germline V gene lookup returns CDR1 SQVTM and CDR2 ANQGSEA. V dropped 5 bases and J dropped 2 bases, with 3 bases sitting between them. Clones were sequenced by immunoSEQ multiplex PCR, and TCRdb holds only the in-frame ones, with some missing. The sample has roughly 570,000 clones, less than 90% seen once. Seattle enrolled patients during active infection and tracked them longitudinally. The chain joins TRBV29-1 to TRBJ2-2; D remains ambiguous. The sample taken for sequencing was peripheral blood. This TCR was recovered from a woman aged 45 to 65 with COVID-19, enrolled during active disease. The CDR3 nucleotides read TGCAGCGTTCTTAACACCGGGGAGCTGTTTTTT. This encodes CSVLNTGELFF.